One sample yielded the 23 T cell receptor beta chains listed below, sequenced in a study of response to subunit inactivated influenza vaccine. TCRdb re-analysed the RT-PCR reads in MiXCR, keeping a single row per CDR3 protein. The data hold around 520,000 distinct CDR3 sequences, with roughly 25% observed a single time. Sequencing was performed on CD4+ T cells sorted from PBMCs, taken more than 4 days after vaccination. The receptors were gathered from a man in his fifties or sixties who received an inactivated influenza vaccine.

This clonotype was seen more than once but under ten times. The V and J genes are TRBV2 and TRBJ2-1, with no clear D. The CDR3 covers 13 residues. Between the trimmed V and J ends, which lost 2 bases and 4 bases, there was a span of 6 bases. From germline, CDR1 is SNHLY and CDR2 FYNNEI. The CDR3 is CASSETVYNEQFF. The CDR3 region has the DNA TGTGCCAGCAGTGAAACAGTATACAATGAGCAGTTCTTC.

The chain combines TRBV18 with TRBJ2-1; no clear D gene. The CDR3 has 18 amino acids. V lost 0 bases, J lost 0 bases, and 15 bases lay in between. Per germline, CDR1 KGHSH and CDR2 LQKENI. The CDR3, as DNA: TGTGCCAGCTCACCACCGGGGTTAGCCGGAAGCTCCTACAATGAGCAGTTCTTC. It encodes CASSPPGLAGSSYNEQFF.

This clonotype was counted only a few times. The chain couples TRBV29-1 to TRBJ1-3; 7 nucleotides line up with TRBD1. Trimming at V came to 6 bases and at J to 2 bases, leaving 4 bases not matched to a gene. The CDR3 covers 13 residues. Per the germline V gene, CDR1 is SQVTM and CDR2 is ANQGSEA. CDR3 loop: CSVGTAPGNTIYF. Here the CDR3 DNA reads TGCAGCGTGGGGACAGCTCCTGGAAACACCATATATTTT.

The CDR3 loop reads CASSEAWAKNIQYF. CDR3 sequence (DNA): TGTGCCAGCAGTGAAGCGTGGGCCAAAAACATTCAGTACTTC. This chain uses TRBV6-1 with TRBJ2-4; D is ambiguous. Germline assignment: CDR1 MNHNS and CDR2 SASEGT. The V end was cut by 0 bases, the J end by 1 base, with 4 bases between. The CDR3 consists of 14 residues.

The J gene is TRBJ1-5, the V gene TRBV15; D is unresolved. From germline, CDR1 is LNHNV and CDR2 YYDKDF (reference sequence). This CDR3 is 13 amino acids long. Trimming removed 3 bases from V and 7 bases from J, with 10 bases in between. CDR3 protein: CATSSGQRQPQHF. As DNA, the CDR3 is TGTGCCACCAGCAGCGGCCAGCGGCAGCCCCAGCATTTT.

This clonotype was counted once. This chain connects TRBV20-1 to TRBJ2-7; no clear D. The CDR3 covers 11 residues. Germline V CDR1 and CDR2: DFQATT, SNEGSKA (reference sequence). Trimming cost V 2 bases and J 3 bases, with 5 bases left between them. CDR3 in DNA: TGCAGTGCTAGAACATACTACGAGCAGTACTTC. Encoded protein: CSARTYYEQYF.

This clonotype was seen a handful of times. The CDR3 is CASSSVTETQYF. The CDR3 DNA reads as TGTGCCAGCAGCTCTGTCACAGAGACCCAGTACTTC. The chain is built from TRBV7-9 and TRBJ2-5; no definite D call. V lost 4 bases and J lost 4, with 7 bases in between. The CDR3 is 12 amino acids. Germline V gene data show CDR1 as SEHNR and CDR2 as FQNEAQ (reference sequence).

This clonotype showed up just a few times. The chain is built from TRBV10-2 and TRBJ1-3, with a weak D call TRBD1 (6 bases). The CDR3 is 15 amino acids. Germline lookup yields CDR1 WSHSY and CDR2 SAAADI. Trimming removed 6 bases at V and 0 bases at J, with 12 bases between. This chain's CDR3 is CASRDRRYSGNTIYF. CDR3 nucleotides: TGCGCCAGCAGGGACAGAAGATACTCTGGAAACACCATATATTTT.

This clonotype was seen only a few times. The V and J genes are TRBV7-9 and TRBJ2-7, with D possibly matching TRBD2 (6 bases). The V gene lost 6 bases and the J gene lost 2 bases, with 17 bases spanning the gap. The germline CDR1 and CDR2 sequences are SEHNR and FQNEAQ (reference sequence). The CDR3 sequence is 15 residues long. The CDR3 region has the DNA TGTGCCAGCAGTGCTATCGGGGGAGATACCTACGAGCAGTACTTC. Translation: CASSAIGGDTYEQYF.

The J gene is TRBJ2-3, the V gene TRBV10-3, with D hard to call. The V gene lost 6 bases and the J gene lost 3 bases, with 10 bases spanning the gap. The germline V gene has CDR1 ENHRY and CDR2 SYGVKD. The CDR3 loop spans 13 amino acids. The DNA for the CDR3 is TGTGCCATCAGCCGCTTGATTACAGATACGCAGTATTTT. It specifies CAISRLITDTQYF.

For the CDR3, the DNA is TGCGCCAGCACCACAAACAGGGGGGAGACCCAGTACTTC. Translation gives CASTTNRGETQYF. The chain is built from TRBV5-1 and TRBJ2-5, with 8 bases matching TRBD1. The CDR3 sequence is 13 residues long. Losses at the gene ends were 6 bases for V and 5 bases for J; bases not matched to a gene: 6. In germline, CDR1 is SGHRS, CDR2 YFSETQ. Using reference TRBV5-1 and TRBJ2-5 for the parts outside the CDR3, the full variable domain is KAGVTQTPRYLIKTRGQQVTLSCSPISGHRSVSWYQQTPGQGLQFLFEYFSETQRNKGNFPGRFSGRQFSNSRSEMNVSTLELGDSALYLCASTTNRGETQYFGPGTRLLVL.

The J gene is TRBJ1-2, the V gene TRBV9, with D possibly TRBD1 on 5 matching bases. This CDR3 has 11 residues. Trimming cost V 5 bases and J 6 bases, with 8 bases left between them. Germline assignment: CDR1 SGDLS and CDR2 YYNGEE. CDR3 sequence: CASSGGDGYTF. CDR3 nucleotide sequence: TGTGCCAGCAGTGGAGGGGATGGCTACACCTTC.

The CDR3 protein is CSAPDRYTEAFF. CDR3 in DNA: TGCAGTGCGCCGGACCGATACACTGAAGCTTTCTTT. This rearrangement joins TRBV20-1 to TRBJ1-1; D unclear. This CDR3 is built from 12 residues. Germline V gene data show CDR1 as DFQATT and CDR2 as SNEGSKA (reference sequence). V lost 6 bases, J lost 3 bases, and 11 bases lay in between.

The J gene is TRBJ1-2, the V gene TRBV5-6; D might be TRBD1 (5 bases). Trimming pared 0 bases from V and 8 bases from J, leaving 14 bases between. The CDR3 totals 14 residues. Germline values: CDR1 SGHDT, CDR2 YYEEEE. DNA for the CDR3: TGTGCCAGCAGCTTGGGGCTGACACGGGGGGGCTACACCTTC. As protein: CASSLGLTRGGYTF.

This clonotype was counted between two and nine times. This rearrangement joins TRBV20-1 to TRBJ1-6; the D gene is possibly TRBD1 (6 bases). V was pared by 6 bases and J by 8 bases, with 11 bases between. Germline V gene data show CDR1 as DFQATT and CDR2 as SNEGSKA (reference sequence). There are 12 residues in the CDR3. The chain's CDR3 is CSANRDDSPLHF. CDR3 DNA: TGCAGTGCAAACAGGGACGATTCACCCCTCCACTTT.

The V and J genes are TRBV28 and TRBJ2-7; 9 nucleotides match TRBD1. Germline CDR1 MDHEN, CDR2 SYDVKM. With V trimmed by 6 bases and J by 2 bases, 5 bases remained unmatched. The CDR3 is 14 residues long. The CDR3 nucleotides read TGTGCCAGCAGAACACAGGGGGCTGCCTACGAGCAGTACTTC. Translation gives CASRTQGAAYEQYF. Full variable domain (outside the CDR3, taken from reference TRBV28 and TRBJ2-7): DVKVTQSSRYLVKRTGEKVFLECVQDMDHENMFWYRQDPGLGLRLIYFSYDVKMKEKGDIPEGYSVSREKKERFSLILESASTNQTSMYLCASRTQGAAYEQYFGPGTRLTVT.

The chain employs TRBV6-5 and TRBJ2-5; 7 nucleotides align to TRBD2. In germline, CDR1 is MNHEY, CDR2 SVGAGI. The CDR3 is 17 residues long. J lost 4 bases, V lost 3 bases, and 14 bases had no gene match. Here the CDR3 DNA reads TGTGCCAGCAGTTATTTCAAATGGGGGGGGAGTCGAGAGACCCAGTACTTC. Amino acids: CASSYFKWGGSRETQYF.

The rearrangement joins TRBV2 to TRBJ1-5; 11 bases map to TRBD1. Germline values: CDR1 SNHLY, CDR2 FYNNEI. This CDR3 is 14 amino acids long. Unmatched junction bases numbered 7, after V lost 9 bases and J lost 6 bases. CDR3 in amino acids: CASGTGGSFQPQHF. The CDR3 bases are TGTGCCAGTGGGACAGGGGGGAGTTTTCAGCCCCAGCATTTT.

The chain employs TRBV3-1 and TRBJ2-4; D is uncertain. The CDR3 has 15 amino acids. Germline CDR1 and CDR2: LGHDT and YNNKEL (reference sequence). Trimming shortened V by 0 bases and J by 3 bases, and 9 bases separated the two germline ends. The DNA for the CDR3 is TGTGCCAGCAGCCAAGACGGGCTGGGCAAAAACATTCAGTACTTC. Translating gives CASSQDGLGKNIQYF.

This clonotype was counted only a few times. The J gene is TRBJ2-2, the V gene TRBV9, with D perhaps assigned TRBD1 or TRBD2 (5 bases each). V lost 0 bases, J lost 8 bases, and 14 bases lay in between. Germline V gene lookup returns CDR1 SGDLS and CDR2 YYNGEE. The CDR3 runs 15 residues. The CDR3 DNA reads as TGTGCCAGCAGCGTAGCGGGGCCTTTGACGGGGGAGCTGTTTTTT. Amino acid sequence: CASSVAGPLTGELFF. Together with reference TRBV9 and TRBJ2-2, the CDR3 gives the full variable domain: DSGVTQTPKHLITATGQRVTLRCSPRSGDLSVYWYQQSLDQGLQFLIQYYNGEERAKGNILERFSAQQFPDLHSELNLSSLELGDSALYFCASSVAGPLTGELFFGEGSRLTVL.

A few counts support this clonotype. The rearrangement links TRBV7-2 to TRBJ2-3; 7 nucleotides line up with TRBD2. Germline V CDR1 and CDR2: SGHTA, FQGNSA. The V gene end was trimmed by 0 bases and the J gene end by 2 bases; junction bases not matched to a gene: 5. The CDR3 consists of 16 residues. CDR3 coding DNA: TGTGCCAGCAGCTTAGCGCCCGGACTAGTCACAGATACGCAGTATTTT. This translates into CASSLAPGLVTDTQYF.

This clonotype occurred a few times. The V call is TRBV6-1, the J call TRBJ1-1; 12 bases line up with TRBD1. The CDR3 spans 14 residues. Germline lookup yields CDR1 MNHNS and CDR2 SASEGT. Trimming at V came to 6 bases and at J to 11 bases, leaving 10 bases not matched to a gene. The CDR3 nucleotides are TGTGCCAGCAGCGGGACAGGGGGCGCTTTGCGGGCTTTCTTT. Protein sequence: CASSGTGGALRAFF.

In its sample, this clonotype was seen once. The chain recombines TRBV6-1 with TRBJ2-6, with a weak D call TRBD2 (7 bases). Germline-derived CDR1 and CDR2 are MNHNS and SASEGT. This CDR3 comprises 16 residues. V was trimmed by 6 bases and J by 0 bases, leaving 12 bases between them. The CDR3 sequence is CASRAGASSGANVLTF. In nucleotides, the CDR3 is TGTGCCAGCAGGGCGGGGGCAAGCTCTGGGGCCAACGTCCTGACTTTC.